This T cell receptor (beta chain) was sequenced during a study of T cells after posttransplantation cyclophosphamide. Study-wide results and limits: TRB clonality was highly associated with recipient CMV seropositivity and reactivation.

Using immunoSEQ multiplex PCR, the repertoire was profiled, and TCRdb retains in-frame clones only, with some absent. The sample lists 15,000 to 20,000 clones; roughly 85% were seen once. Trimming left V 4 bases short and J 2 bases short, with 12 bases between. This CDR3 is built from 15 residues. CDR1 is MNHNS, CDR2 SASEGT, per germline. Sampled 1 year posttransplant, controls received myeloablative marrow transplants, methotrexate and a calcineurin inhibitor. Comments on this clone: Antigen specificity is unknown.

The J gene is TRBJ1-5, the V gene TRBV6-1, with a tentative D call TRBD1 (5 bases). This TCR was sampled from a female patient aged 18-30 years who received an allogeneic stem cell transplant from an unrelated donor, was CMV-positive, and had acute and chronic GVHD. Some T cells could come from the graft donor. The sequencing used PBMCs, collected after allogeneic stem cell transplant with calcineurin inhibitor and methotrexate. The CDR3 nucleotides read TGTGCCAGCAGTGGACGGGGAGGGGGCAATCAGCCCCAGCATTTT. Its translation: CASSGRGGGNQPQHF.